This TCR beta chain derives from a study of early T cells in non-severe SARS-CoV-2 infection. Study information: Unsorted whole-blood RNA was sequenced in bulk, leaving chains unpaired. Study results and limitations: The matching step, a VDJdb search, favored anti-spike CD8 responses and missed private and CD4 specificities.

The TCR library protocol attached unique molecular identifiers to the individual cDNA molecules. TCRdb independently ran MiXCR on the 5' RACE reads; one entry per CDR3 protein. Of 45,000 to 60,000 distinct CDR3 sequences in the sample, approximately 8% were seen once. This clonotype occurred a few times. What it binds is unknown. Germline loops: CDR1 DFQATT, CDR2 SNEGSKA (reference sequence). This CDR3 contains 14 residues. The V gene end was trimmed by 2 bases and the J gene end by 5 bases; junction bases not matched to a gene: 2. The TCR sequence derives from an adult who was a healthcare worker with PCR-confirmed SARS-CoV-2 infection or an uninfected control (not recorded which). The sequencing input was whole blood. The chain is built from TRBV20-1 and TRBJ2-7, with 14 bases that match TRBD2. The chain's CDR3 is CSARKGLAGDEQYF. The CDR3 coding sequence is TGCAGTGCTAGAAAGGGACTAGCGGGAGACGAGCAGTACTTC.